This T cell receptor beta chain was identified during a study of CDR3 diversity in severe acne. This clonotype occurred many times. TCRdb reanalysed the PCR reads using MiXCR and keeps one entry per CDR3 protein. The sample records around 85,000 distinct CDR3 sequences, about 49% being singletons. Germline V gene sequence: CDR1 WNHNN, CDR2 SYGVQD (reference sequence). CDR3 size: 15 residues. V lost 4 bases and J 2 bases, leaving 13 bases between the germline ends. The V and J genes are TRBV10-1 and TRBJ2-3; D perhaps matches TRBD1 (5 bases). Sequenced: blood. The TCR was taken from a male donor with severe acne vulgaris. The chain's CDR3 is CASSVGVLFTDTQYF. DNA for the CDR3: TGCGCCAGCAGTGTAGGGGTTTTATTCACAGATACGCAGTATTTT.